These T cell receptor beta chains were read from a single sample in a study of T-cell reconstitution after alpha-beta-depleted transplantation in children. MiXCR, run by TCRdb on the PCR reads, gives a single entry per CDR3 protein. The sample includes hundreds of thousands of distinct CDR3 sequences, around 15% of them seen just once. Sequencing was performed on PBMCs, mostly from graft donor cells, taken 360 days after TCRalphabeta/CD19-depleted stem cell transplant. The origin of the receptors is a male patient aged 2 to 9 who had a stem cell transplant for acute lymphoblastic leukemia, so the T cells may come from the graft donor. Both conserved end residues are part of each CDR3. The D gene is left open where the match is weak. Clone size is shown for a subset of rows, as once, few, many or a class of expanded clone.

d_call,j_call,v_call,clone_size,cdr3_nt,cdr3_aa
TRBD2,TRBJ2-1,TRBV7-2,once,TGTGCCAGCAGCTTAGATACCGGGAGGACCGGCAATGAGCAGTTCTTC,CASSLDTGRTGNEQFF
TRBD1,TRBJ2-3,TRBV28,NA,TGTGCCAGCAGGGCTCGCGGGACAGGGAGGGCGACAGATACGCAGTATTTT,CASRARGTGRATDTQYF
NA,TRBJ2-1,TRBV7-9,NA,TGTGCCAGCAGCTTAATGTCATCAAACAATGAGCAGTTCTTC,CASSLMSSNNEQFF
NA,TRBJ2-5,TRBV14,NA,TGTGCCAGCAGCCAGCACGGAGTCGGGAAGACCCAGTACTTC,CASSQHGVGKTQYF
TRBD1,TRBJ2-3,TRBV29-1,few,TGCAGCGCTGGGAAGGACAGGGGTCTCACAGATACGCAGTATTTT,CSAGKDRGLTDTQYF
NA,TRBJ2-2,TRBV6-2/TRBV6-3,NA,TGTGCCAGCAGTCTCCCAGGGTTTACCGGGGAGCTGTTTTTT,CASSLPGFTGELFF
TRBD2,TRBJ2-1,TRBV29-1,few,TGCAGCGTTGAAGACTGGGTACTAGCGGGAGACAATGAGCAGTTCTTC,CSVEDWVLAGDNEQFF
NA,TRBJ2-1,TRBV10-3,many,TGTGCCATCAGTGGTTTGGGGGATGAGCAGTTCTTC,CAISGLGDEQFF
TRBD2,TRBJ2-5,TRBV20-1,few,TGCAGTGCTTCTCACCGCGGGACTAGCGGGAGGGCCCTCCCAGAGACCCAGTACTTC,CSASHRGTSGRALPETQYF
TRBD2,TRBJ2-1,TRBV6-1,NA,TGTGCCAGCAGTGAAAGGGTAGCGGGAGGGCCAGATGAGCAGTTCTTC,CASSERVAGGPDEQFF
TRBD1,TRBJ2-7,TRBV3-1,few,TGTGCCAGCAGCCAAGGAACGTGGCAGGGGGCCTACGAGCAGTACTTC,CASSQGTWQGAYEQYF
NA,TRBJ1-5,TRBV4-1,NA,TGCGCCAGCAGCCAAGAGGCCCCCTCGACAGGCTTTTATAGCAATCAGCCCCAGCATTTT,CASSQEAPSTGFYSNQPQHF
TRBD1,TRBJ1-2,TRBV12-3/TRBV12-4,few,TGTGCCAGCAGTTTTGAAGGGACAGTCATCTATGGCTACACCTTC,CASSFEGTVIYGYTF
NA,TRBJ2-2,TRBV4-3,NA,TGCGCCAGCAGCCCTCAACACAACACCGGGGAGCTGTTTTTT,CASSPQHNTGELFF
NA,TRBJ2-5,TRBV5-1,few,TGCGCCAGCAGCTTGGATGACATGATCCAAGAGACCCAGTACTTC,CASSLDDMIQETQYF
NA,TRBJ2-1,TRBV19,few,TGTGCCAGTAGTATTTTGCATCGGGCAGGGTACAATGAGCAGTTCTTC,CASSILHRAGYNEQFF
NA,TRBJ2-3,TRBV12-3/TRBV12-4,NA,TGTGCCAGCAGTTCTCCGCCGTCTAGCACAGATACGCAGTATTTT,CASSSPPSSTDTQYF
TRBD2,TRBJ2-2,TRBV11-2,few,TGTGCCAGCAGCTCGGGGGGTATGGTATGGACCGGGGAGCTGTTTTTT,CASSSGGMVWTGELFF